This T cell receptor beta chain was recorded in a study of post-analysis software for immune sequencing data. Study-level information: The courses of disease that were included comprised relapsing-remitting, secondary progressive and progressive-relapsing multiple sclerosis. General study points: Controls significantly exceeded multiple sclerosis patients in normalized Chao1 diversity. About five TRBV segments were more frequent in patients than controls; TRBV5-6, TRBV5-1 and TRBV20-1 belonged to this group.

This clonotype was counted between two and nine times. Its target is not known. Germline CDR1 DFQATT, CDR2 SNEGSKA (reference sequence). J was trimmed by 5 bases and V by 5 bases; bases with no gene match: 6. The CDR3 contains 15 residues. TCR beta cDNA libraries had unique molecular identifiers. The T cell input of about 0.85 to 10 million gave roughly 0.5 million cDNA molecules. TCRdb used MiXCR to reprocess the PCR reads, holding one entry per CDR3 protein. The sample carries around 440,000 distinct CDR3 sequences, less than 45% recorded once. The rearrangement joins TRBV20-1 to TRBJ2-3; TRBD2 agrees at 14 bases. Sequencing used blood. The receptor was isolated from a girl aged 10-17 years with multiple sclerosis. CDR3 amino acids: CSAPGLAGGGDTQYF. CDR3 coding DNA: TGCAGTGCTCCCGGACTAGCGGGAGGTGGAGATACGCAGTATTTT.